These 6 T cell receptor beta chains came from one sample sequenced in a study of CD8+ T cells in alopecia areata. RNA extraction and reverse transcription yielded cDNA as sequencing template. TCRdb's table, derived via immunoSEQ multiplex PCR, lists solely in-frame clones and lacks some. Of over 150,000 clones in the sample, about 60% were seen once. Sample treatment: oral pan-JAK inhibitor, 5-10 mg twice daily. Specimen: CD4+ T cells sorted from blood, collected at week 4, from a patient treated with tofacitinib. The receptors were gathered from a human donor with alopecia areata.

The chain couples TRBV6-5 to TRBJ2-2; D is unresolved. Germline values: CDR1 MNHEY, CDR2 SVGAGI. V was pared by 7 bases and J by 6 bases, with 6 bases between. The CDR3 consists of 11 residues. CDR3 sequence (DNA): TGTGCCAGCAAAGTCGCCGGGGAGCTGTTTTTT. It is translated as CASKVAGELFF.

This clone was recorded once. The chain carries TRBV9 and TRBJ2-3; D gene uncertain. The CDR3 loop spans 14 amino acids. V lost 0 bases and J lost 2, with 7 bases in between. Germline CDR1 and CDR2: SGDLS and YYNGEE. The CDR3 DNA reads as TGTGCCAGCAGCGTAGGGGATAACACAGATACGCAGTATTTT. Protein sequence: CASSVGDNTDTQYF.

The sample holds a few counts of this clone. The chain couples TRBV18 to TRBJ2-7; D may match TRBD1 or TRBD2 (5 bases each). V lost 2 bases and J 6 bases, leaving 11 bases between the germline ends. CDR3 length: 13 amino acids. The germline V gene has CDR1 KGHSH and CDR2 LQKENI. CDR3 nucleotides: TGTGCCAGCTCACCAACGGGACGTCTCGAGCAGTACTTC. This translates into CASSPTGRLEQYF.

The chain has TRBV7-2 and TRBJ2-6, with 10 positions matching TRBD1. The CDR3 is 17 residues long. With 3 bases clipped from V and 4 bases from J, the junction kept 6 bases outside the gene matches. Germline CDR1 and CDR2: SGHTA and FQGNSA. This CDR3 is CASSLTGGATGANVLTF. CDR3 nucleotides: TGTGCCAGCAGCTTGACAGGGGGCGCAACAGGGGCCAACGTCCTGACTTTC. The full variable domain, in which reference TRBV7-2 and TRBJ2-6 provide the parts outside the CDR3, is GAGVSQSPSNKVTEKGKDVELRCDPISGHTALYWYRQSLGQGLEFLIYFQGNSAPDKSGLPSDRFSAERTGGSVSTLTIQRTQQEDSAVYLCASSLTGGATGANVLTFGAGSRLTVL.

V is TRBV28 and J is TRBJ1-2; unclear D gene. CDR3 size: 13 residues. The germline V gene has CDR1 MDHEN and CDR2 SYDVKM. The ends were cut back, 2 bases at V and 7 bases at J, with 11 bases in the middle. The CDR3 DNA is TGTGCCAGCAGTTTAAAGATATATGGTGGCTACACCTTC. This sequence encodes CASSLKIYGGYTF.

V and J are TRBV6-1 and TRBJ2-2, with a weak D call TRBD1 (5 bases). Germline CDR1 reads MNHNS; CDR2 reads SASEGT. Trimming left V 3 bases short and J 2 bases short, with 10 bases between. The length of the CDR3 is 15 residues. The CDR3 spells CASSELGVNTGELFF. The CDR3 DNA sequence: TGTGCCAGCAGTGAGCTAGGGGTCAACACCGGGGAGCTGTTTTTT.